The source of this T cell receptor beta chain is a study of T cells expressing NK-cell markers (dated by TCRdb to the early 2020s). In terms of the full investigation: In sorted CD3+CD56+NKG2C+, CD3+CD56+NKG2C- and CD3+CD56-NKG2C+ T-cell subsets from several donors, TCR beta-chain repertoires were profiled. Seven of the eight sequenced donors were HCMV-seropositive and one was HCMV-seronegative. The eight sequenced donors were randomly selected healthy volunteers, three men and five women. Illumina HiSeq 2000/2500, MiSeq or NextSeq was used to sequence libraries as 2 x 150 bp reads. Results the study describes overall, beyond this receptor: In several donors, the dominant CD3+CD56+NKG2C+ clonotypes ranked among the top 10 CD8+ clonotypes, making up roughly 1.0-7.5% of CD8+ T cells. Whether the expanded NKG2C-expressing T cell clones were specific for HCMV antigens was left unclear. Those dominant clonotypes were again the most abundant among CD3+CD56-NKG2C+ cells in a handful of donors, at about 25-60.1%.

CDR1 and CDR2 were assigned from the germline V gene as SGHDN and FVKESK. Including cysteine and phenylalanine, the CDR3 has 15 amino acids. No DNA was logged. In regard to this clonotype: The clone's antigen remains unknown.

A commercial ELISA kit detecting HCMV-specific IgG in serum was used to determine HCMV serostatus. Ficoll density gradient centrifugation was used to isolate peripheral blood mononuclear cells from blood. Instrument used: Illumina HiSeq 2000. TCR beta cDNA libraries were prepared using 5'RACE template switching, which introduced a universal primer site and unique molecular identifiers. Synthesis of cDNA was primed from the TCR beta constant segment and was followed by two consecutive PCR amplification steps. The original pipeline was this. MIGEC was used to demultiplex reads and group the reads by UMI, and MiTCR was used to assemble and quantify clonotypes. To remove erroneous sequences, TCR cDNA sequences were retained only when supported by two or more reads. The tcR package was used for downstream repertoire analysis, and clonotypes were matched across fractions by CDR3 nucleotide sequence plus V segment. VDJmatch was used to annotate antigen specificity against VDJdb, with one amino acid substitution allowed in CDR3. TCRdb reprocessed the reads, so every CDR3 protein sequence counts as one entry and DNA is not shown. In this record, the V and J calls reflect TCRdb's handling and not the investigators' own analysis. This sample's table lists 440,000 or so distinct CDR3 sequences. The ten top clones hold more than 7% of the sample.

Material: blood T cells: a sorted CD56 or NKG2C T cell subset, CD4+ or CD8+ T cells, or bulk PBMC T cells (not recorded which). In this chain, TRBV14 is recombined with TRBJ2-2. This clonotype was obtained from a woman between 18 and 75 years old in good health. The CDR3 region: CASSQALANTGELFF.